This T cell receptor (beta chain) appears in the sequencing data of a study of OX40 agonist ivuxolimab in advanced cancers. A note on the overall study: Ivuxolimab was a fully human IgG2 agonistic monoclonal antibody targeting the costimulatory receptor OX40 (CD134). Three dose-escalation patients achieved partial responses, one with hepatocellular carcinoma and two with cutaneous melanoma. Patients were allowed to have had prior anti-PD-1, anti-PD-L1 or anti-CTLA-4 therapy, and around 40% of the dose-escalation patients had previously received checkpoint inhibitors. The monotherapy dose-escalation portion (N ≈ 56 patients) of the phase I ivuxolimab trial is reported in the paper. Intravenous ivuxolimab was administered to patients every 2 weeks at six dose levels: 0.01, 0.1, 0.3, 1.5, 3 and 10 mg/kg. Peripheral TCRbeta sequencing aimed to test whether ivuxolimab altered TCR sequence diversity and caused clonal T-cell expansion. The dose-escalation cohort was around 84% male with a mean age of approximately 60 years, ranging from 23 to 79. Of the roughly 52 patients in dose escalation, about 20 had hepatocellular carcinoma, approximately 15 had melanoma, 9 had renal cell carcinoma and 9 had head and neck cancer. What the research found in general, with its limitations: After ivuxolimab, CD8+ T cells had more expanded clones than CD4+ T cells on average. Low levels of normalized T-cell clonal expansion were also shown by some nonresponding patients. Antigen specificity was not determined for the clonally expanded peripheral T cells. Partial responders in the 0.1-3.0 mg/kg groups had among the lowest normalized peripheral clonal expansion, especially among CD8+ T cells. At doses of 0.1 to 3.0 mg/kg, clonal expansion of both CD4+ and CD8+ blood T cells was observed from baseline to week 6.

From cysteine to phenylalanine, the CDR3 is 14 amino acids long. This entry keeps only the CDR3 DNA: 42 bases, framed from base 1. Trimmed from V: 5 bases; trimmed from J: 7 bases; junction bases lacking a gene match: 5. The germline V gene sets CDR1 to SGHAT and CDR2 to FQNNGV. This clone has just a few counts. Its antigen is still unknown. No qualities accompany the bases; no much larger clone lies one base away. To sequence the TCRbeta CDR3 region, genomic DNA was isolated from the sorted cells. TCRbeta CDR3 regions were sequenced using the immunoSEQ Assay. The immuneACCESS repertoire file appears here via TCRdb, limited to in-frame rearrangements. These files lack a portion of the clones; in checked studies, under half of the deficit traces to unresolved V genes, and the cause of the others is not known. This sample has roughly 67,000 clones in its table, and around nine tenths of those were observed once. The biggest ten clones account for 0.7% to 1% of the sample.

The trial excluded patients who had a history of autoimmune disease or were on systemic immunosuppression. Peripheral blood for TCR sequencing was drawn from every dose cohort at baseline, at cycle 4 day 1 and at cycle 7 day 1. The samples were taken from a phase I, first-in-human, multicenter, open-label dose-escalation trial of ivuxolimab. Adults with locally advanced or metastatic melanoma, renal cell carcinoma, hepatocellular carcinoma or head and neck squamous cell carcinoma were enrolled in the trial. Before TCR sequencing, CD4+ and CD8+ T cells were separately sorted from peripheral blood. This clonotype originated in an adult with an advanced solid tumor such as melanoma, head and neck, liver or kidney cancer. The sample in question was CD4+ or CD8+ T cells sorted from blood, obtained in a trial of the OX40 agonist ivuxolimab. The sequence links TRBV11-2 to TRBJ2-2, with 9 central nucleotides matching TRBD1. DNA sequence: TGTGCCAGCAGCCGGACAGGGGATGGCGGGGAGCTGTTTTTT. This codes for CASSRTGDGGELFF.